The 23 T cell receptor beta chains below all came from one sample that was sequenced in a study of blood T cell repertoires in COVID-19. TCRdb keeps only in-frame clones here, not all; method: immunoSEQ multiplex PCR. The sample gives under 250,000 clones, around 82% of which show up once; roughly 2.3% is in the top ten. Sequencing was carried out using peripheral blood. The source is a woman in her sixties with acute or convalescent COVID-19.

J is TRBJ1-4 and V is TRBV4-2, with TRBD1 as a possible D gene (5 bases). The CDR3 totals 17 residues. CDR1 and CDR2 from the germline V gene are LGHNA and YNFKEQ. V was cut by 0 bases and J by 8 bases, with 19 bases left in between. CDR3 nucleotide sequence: TGTGCCAGCAGCCAAGATCTACAAGGACATAGTGGCGAAAAACTGTTTTTT. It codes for CASSQDLQGHSGEKLFF.

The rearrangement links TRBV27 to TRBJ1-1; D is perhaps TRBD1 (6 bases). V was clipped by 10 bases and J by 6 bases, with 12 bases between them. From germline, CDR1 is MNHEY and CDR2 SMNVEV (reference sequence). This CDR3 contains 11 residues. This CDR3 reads CATWGGSEAFF. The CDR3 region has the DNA TGTGCCACCTGGGGGGGCTCTGAAGCTTTCTTT.

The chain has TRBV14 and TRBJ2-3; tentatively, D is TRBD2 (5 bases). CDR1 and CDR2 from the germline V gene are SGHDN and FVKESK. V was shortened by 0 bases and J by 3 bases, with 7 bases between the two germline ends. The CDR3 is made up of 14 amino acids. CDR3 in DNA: TGTGCCAGCAGCCAAGATCCGGGAACAGATACGCAGTATTTT. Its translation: CASSQDPGTDTQYF.

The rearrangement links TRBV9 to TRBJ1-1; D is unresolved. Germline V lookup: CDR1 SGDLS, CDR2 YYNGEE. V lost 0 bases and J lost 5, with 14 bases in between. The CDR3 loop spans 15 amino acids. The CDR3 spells CASSVDGLDGTEAFF. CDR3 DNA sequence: TGTGCCAGCAGCGTAGATGGGCTGGATGGGACTGAAGCTTTCTTT.

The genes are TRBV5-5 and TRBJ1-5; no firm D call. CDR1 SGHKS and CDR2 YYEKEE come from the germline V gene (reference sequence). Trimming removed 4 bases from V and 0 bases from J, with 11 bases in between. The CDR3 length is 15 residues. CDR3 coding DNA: TGTGCCAGCAGCCCTGGGCAGGTTAGCAATCAGCCCCAGCATTTT. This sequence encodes CASSPGQVSNQPQHF.

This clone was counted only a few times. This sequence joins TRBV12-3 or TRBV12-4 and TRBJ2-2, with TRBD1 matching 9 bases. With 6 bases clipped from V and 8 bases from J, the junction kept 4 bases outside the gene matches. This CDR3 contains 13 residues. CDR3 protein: CASRGTGRGELFF. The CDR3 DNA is TGTGCCAGCAGAGGGACAGGGAGAGGGGAGCTGTTTTTT.

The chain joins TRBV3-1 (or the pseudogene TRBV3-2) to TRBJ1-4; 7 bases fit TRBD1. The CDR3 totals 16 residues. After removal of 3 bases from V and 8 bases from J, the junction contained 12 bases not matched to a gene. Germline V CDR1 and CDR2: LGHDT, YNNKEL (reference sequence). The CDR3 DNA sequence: TGTGCCAGCAGCCACCACTTGACAGGGATTGGGGAAAAACTGTTTTTT. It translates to CASSHHLTGIGEKLFF.

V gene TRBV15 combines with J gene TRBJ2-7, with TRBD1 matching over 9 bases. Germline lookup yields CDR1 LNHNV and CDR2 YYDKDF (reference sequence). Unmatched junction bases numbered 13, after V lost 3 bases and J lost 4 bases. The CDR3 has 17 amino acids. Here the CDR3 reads CATSRAPGQGRRYEQYF. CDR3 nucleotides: TGTGCCACCAGCAGGGCACCGGGACAGGGTCGGAGGTACGAGCAGTACTTC.

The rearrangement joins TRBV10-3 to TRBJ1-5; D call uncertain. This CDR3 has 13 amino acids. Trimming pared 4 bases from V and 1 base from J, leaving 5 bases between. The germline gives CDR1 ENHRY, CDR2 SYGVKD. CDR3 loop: CAISGRSNQPQHF. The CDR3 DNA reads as TGTGCCATCAGTGGGAGAAGCAATCAGCCCCAGCATTTT.

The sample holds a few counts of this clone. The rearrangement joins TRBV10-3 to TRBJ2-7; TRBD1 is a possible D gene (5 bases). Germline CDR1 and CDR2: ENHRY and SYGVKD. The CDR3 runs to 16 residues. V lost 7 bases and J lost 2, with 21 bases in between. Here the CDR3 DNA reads TGTGCCATCACAGCGTCTGATCAAGGACAAACCTACGAGCAGTACTTC. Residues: CAITASDQGQTYEQYF.

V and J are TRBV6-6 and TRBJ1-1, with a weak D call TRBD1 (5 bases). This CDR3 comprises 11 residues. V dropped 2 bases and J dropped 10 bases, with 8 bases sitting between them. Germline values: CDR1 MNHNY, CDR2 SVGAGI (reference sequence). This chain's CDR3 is CASSYQGRAFF. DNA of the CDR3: TGTGCCAGCAGTTACCAGGGTAGAGCTTTCTTT.

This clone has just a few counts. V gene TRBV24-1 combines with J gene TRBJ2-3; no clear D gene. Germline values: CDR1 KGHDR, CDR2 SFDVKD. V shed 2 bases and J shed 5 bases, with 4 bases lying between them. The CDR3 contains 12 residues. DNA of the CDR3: TGTGCCACCAGTGATTGGCAAGATACGCAGTATTTT. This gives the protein CATSDWQDTQYF.

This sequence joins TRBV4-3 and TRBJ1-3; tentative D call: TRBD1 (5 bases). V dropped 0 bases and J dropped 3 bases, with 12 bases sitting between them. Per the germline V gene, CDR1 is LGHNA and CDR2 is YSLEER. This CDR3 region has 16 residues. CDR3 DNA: TGCGCCAGCAGCCAAGACTGGGGGGAAGGTGGAAACACCATATATTTT. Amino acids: CASSQDWGEGGNTIYF.

CDR3 nucleotide sequence: TGTGCCAGTCTCACCTCGGAGGGGGCATATCAGCCCCAGCATTTT. Its protein product is CASLTSEGAYQPQHF. V is TRBV19 and J is TRBJ1-5; 7 positions agree with TRBD1. The length of the CDR3 is 15 residues. Germline CDR1 and CDR2: LNHDA and SQIVND (reference sequence). V lost 8 bases and J lost 5; bases outside the gene matches: 12. Full variable domain (remainder filled in from reference TRBV19 and TRBJ1-5): DGGITQSPKYLFRKEGQNVTLSCEQNLNHDAMYWYRQDPGQGLRLIYYSQIVNDFQKGDIAEGYSVSREKKESFPLTVTSAQKNPTAFYLCASLTSEGAYQPQHFGDGTRLSIL.

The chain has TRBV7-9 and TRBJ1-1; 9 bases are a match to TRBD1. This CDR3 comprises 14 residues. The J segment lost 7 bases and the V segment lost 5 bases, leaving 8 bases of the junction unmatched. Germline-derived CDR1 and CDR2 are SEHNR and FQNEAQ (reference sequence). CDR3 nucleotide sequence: TGTGCCAGCAGCCCGGGACAGGGAGGTTATGAAGCTTTCTTT. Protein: CASSPGQGGYEAFF.

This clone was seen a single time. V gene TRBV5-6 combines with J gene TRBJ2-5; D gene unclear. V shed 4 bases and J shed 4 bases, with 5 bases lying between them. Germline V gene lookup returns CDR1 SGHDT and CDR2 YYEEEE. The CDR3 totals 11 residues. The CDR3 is CASSHRETQYF. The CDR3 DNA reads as TGTGCCAGCAGCCATAGAGAGACCCAGTACTTC.

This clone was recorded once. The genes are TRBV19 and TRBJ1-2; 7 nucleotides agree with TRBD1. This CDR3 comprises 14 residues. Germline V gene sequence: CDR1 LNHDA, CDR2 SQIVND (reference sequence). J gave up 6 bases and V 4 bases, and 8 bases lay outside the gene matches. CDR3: CASSTSTGPDGYTF. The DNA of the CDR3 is TGTGCCAGTAGTACTTCGACAGGGCCGGATGGCTACACCTTC.

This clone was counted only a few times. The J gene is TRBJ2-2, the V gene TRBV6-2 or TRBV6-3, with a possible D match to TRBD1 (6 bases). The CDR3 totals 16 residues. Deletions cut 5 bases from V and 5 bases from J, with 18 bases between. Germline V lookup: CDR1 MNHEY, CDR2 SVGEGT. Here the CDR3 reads CASSGGDRKVTGELFF. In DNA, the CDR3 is TGTGCCAGCAGTGGGGGAGACAGGAAAGTAACCGGGGAGCTGTTTTTT.

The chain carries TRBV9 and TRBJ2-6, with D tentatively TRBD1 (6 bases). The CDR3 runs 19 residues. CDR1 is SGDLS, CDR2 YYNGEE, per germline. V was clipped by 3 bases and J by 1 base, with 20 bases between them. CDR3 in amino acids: CASSGQETLTYSGANVLTF. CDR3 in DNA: TGTGCCAGCAGCGGACAGGAGACCTTAACCTATTCTGGGGCCAACGTCCTGACTTTC.

The CDR3 region is CASSPTSGGAPDTQYF. The CDR3 DNA reads as TGTGCCAGCAGTCCGACTAGCGGGGGGGCGCCAGATACGCAGTATTTT. V and J are TRBV7-3 and TRBJ2-3; TRBD2 matches at 14 bases. This CDR3 comprises 16 residues. Germline values: CDR1 SGHTA, CDR2 FQGTGA. V dropped 6 bases and J dropped 4; count of bases not matched to a gene: 6. Looking up the rest from reference TRBV7-3 and TRBJ2-3 gives the full variable domain: GAGVSQTPSNKVTEKGKYVELRCDPISGHTALYWYRQSLGQGPEFLIYFQGTGAADDSGLPNDRFFAVRPEGSVSTLKIQRTERGDSAVYLCASSPTSGGAPDTQYFGPGTRLTVL.

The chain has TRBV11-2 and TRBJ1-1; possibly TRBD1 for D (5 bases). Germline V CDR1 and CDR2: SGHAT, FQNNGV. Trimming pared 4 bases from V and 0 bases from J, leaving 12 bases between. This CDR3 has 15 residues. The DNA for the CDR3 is TGTGCCAGCAGCTCAACAGGAATTATGAACACTGAAGCTTTCTTT. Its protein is CASSSTGIMNTEAFF.

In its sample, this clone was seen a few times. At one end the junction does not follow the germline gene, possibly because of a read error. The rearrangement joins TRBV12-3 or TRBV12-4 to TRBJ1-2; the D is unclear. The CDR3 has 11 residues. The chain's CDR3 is CASSSTVFLAF. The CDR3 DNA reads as TGTGCCAGCAGTTCGACTGTCTTCCTCGCCTTC.

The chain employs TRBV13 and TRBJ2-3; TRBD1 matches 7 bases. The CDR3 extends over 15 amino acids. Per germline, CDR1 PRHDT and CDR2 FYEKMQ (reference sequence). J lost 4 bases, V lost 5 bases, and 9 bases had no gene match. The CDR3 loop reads CASSRGKGGPDTQYF. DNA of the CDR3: TGTGCCAGCAGCCGAGGCAAAGGGGGCCCAGATACGCAGTATTTT. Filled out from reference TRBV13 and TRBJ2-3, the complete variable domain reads AAGVIQSPRHLIKEKRETATLKCYPIPRHDTVYWYQQGPGQDPQFLISFYEKMQSDKGSIPDRFSAQQFSDYHSELNMSSLELGDSALYFCASSRGKGGPDTQYFGPGTRLTVL.